This T cell receptor beta chain was identified during a study of blood T cell repertoires in COVID-19. The overall study: Samples of COVID-19 (acute and convalescent) were obtained from the United States, Italy and Spain. T cells, B-cell-depleted T cells, or PBMCs supplied cDNA or gDNA.

Only a few counts were recorded for this clone. How the authors handled the data: Counts of nucleated cells, estimated from reference gene primer amplification, were obtained. Generated by immunoSEQ multiplex PCR, the TCRdb table keeps only in-frame clones and is missing some. The V and J calls and clone size are taken from that table; D and trimming were inferred from the DNA. The sample has approximately 120,000 clones, about 84% seen once. The germline CDR1 and CDR2 sequences are MDHEN and SYDVKM. V was clipped by 8 bases and J by 2 bases, with 10 bases between them. The CDR3 covers 13 residues. Sequencing was carried out using peripheral blood. J is TRBJ1-3 and V is TRBV28; D unclear. The clonotype was recovered from a human donor in a cohort sampled during active COVID-19. CDR3 in amino acids: CASLSPPGNTIYF. The CDR3 DNA reads TGTGCCAGCCTATCCCCACCTGGAAACACCATATATTTT. The whole variable domain, filled in from reference TRBV28 and TRBJ1-3, reads DVKVTQSSRYLVKRTGEKVFLECVQDMDHENMFWYRQDPGLGLRLIYFSYDVKMKEKGDIPEGYSVSREKKERFSLILESASTNQTSMYLCASLSPPGNTIYFGEGSWLTVV.